The 12 T cell receptor beta chains below all came from one sample that was sequenced in a study of a mutant IDH1 vaccine in newly diagnosed glioma. Sequenced by immunoSEQ multiplex PCR; TCRdb stores in-frame clones only, minus some. The profile covers roughly 60,000 clones, with less than 85% appearing a single time and about 3.7% taken by the ten largest. The time point is: week 11, during vaccination. In the vaccine, a single dose held 300 ug of the mutant IDH1 20-mer peptide, along with topical imiquimod. For these receptors, no antigen is known. Sequences were derived from PBMCs, sampled from a glioma patient whose treatment included an IDH1 peptide vaccine. Every receptor here comes from a man aged 25-40 years with glioma.

The rearrangement uses TRBV19 and TRBJ1-3; D gene unclear. CDR1 and CDR2 from the germline V gene are LNHDA and SQIVND (reference sequence). This CDR3 contains 15 residues. V dropped 2 bases and J dropped 2 bases, with 10 bases sitting between them. The CDR3 region is CASSITPATGNTIYF. The CDR3 nucleotides read TGTGCCAGTAGTATAACTCCAGCTACTGGAAACACCATATATTTT.

V is TRBV7-8 and J is TRBJ1-5, with no clear D. The CDR3 loop spans 15 amino acids. The germline V gene encodes CDR1 SGHVS and CDR2 FQNEAQ. V was shortened by 0 bases and J by 7 bases, with 13 bases between the two germline ends. DNA for the CDR3: TGTGCCAGCAGCTTAGCGCGGGCCCTCGGGCAGCCCCAGCATTTT. Protein product: CASSLARALGQPQHF.

This clone was picked up a small number of times. The chain couples TRBV7-2 to TRBJ1-1; D unclear. The CDR3 totals 15 residues. V was pared by 2 bases and J by 1 base, with 11 bases between. CDR1 is SGHTA, CDR2 FQGNSA, per germline. The CDR3 bases are TGTGCCAGCAGCTTATGGGGAGGATCGAACACTGAAGCTTTCTTT. It codes for CASSLWGGSNTEAFF.

The rearrangement links TRBV9 to TRBJ1-4; 7 bases agree with TRBD1. CDR3 length: 15 amino acids. The J segment lost 2 bases and the V segment lost 0 bases, leaving 1 base of the junction unmatched. Germline V gives CDR1 SGDLS, CDR2 YYNGEE. This chain's CDR3 is CASSVADRTNEKLFF. CDR3 DNA: TGTGCCAGCAGCGTAGCGGACAGGACTAATGAAAAACTGTTTTTT. The full variable domain, in which reference TRBV9 and TRBJ1-4 provide the parts outside the CDR3, is DSGVTQTPKHLITATGQRVTLRCSPRSGDLSVYWYQQSLDQGLQFLIQYYNGEERAKGNILERFSAQQFPDLHSELNLSSLELGDSALYFCASSVADRTNEKLFFGSGTQLSVL.

The chain links TRBV27 to TRBJ1-5; no clear D gene. This CDR3 is built from 14 residues. The germline gives CDR1 MNHEY, CDR2 SMNVEV (reference sequence). Trimming took off 3 bases at V and 3 bases at J, with 9 bases between the two ends. The CDR3 sequence: CASSLKPNNQPQHF. The CDR3 DNA sequence: TGTGCCAGCAGTTTGAAACCGAACAATCAGCCCCAGCATTTT.

The rearrangement links TRBV6-4 to TRBJ2-5; 10 nucleotides line up with TRBD1. The DNA end is a closer match to TRBJ2-7, so the J assignment may be wrong. Germline lookup yields CDR1 MRHNA and CDR2 SNTAGT. The CDR3 extends over 17 amino acids. The CDR3 spells CASSRDRGSNLTYEQYF. CDR3 bases: TGTGCCAGTAGCCGGGACAGGGGATCTAATCTAACCTACGAGCAGTACTTC.

This chain links TRBV5-6 with TRBJ1-6, with a weak D call TRBD1 (6 bases). V was shortened by 3 bases and J by 14 bases, with 18 bases between the two germline ends. The CDR3 is made up of 14 amino acids. Germline V lookup: CDR1 SGHDT, CDR2 YYEEEE. CDR3 DNA: TGTGCCAGCAGCTGGGGGCCGAGGCCTTGGACCCTCCACTTT. Translating gives CASSWGPRPWTLHF.

This chain joins TRBV9 and TRBJ2-1; 8 bases match TRBD2. V shed 0 bases, J shed 2 bases, and the junction held 7 bases outside the gene matches. Germline CDR1 and CDR2: SGDLS and YYNGEE. The CDR3 covers 17 residues. The CDR3 loop reads CASSVASGFTPYNEQFF. The CDR3 DNA follows: TGTGCCAGCAGCGTAGCTAGCGGGTTCACTCCCTACAATGAGCAGTTCTTC. Supplemented by reference TRBV9 and TRBJ2-1, the full variable domain reads DSGVTQTPKHLITATGQRVTLRCSPRSGDLSVYWYQQSLDQGLQFLIQYYNGEERAKGNILERFSAQQFPDLHSELNLSSLELGDSALYFCASSVASGFTPYNEQFFGPGTRLTVL.

This clone appeared a single time. CDR3 coding DNA: TGTGCCAGCAGCTTGACAGGTCCCCAAGAGACCCAGTACTTC. Amino acids: CASSLTGPQETQYF. The chain has TRBV7-2 and TRBJ2-5; tentative D call: TRBD1 (6 bases). This CDR3 spans 14 amino acids. The germline V gene has CDR1 SGHTA and CDR2 FQGNSA. With 3 bases removed from V and 1 base from J, the gap between germline ends came to 9 bases.

This clone was observed a single time. The chain joins TRBV7-8 to TRBJ2-3; 8 bases are a match to TRBD2. Germline values: CDR1 SGHVS, CDR2 FQNEAQ. The CDR3 covers 14 residues. The trim removed 3 bases at V and 3 bases at J, leaving 2 bases unmatched. The CDR3 spells CASSFRGRTDTQYF. CDR3 bases: TGTGCCAGCAGCTTTCGCGGGAGGACAGATACGCAGTATTTT.

The rearrangement links TRBV4-3 to TRBJ1-1, with D uncertain. Germline V gene sequence: CDR1 LGHNA, CDR2 YSLEER. Trimming took 1 base from V and 4 from J, leaving 7 bases between them. The length of the CDR3 is 13 residues. CDR3 region: CASSQAHGTEAFF. As DNA, the CDR3 is TGCGCCAGCAGCCAAGCCCACGGCACTGAAGCTTTCTTT.

V and J are TRBV10-3 and TRBJ1-4; the D gene is possibly TRBD1 (5 bases). V was trimmed by 2 bases and J by 3 bases, leaving 13 bases between them. Germline V gene lookup returns CDR1 ENHRY and CDR2 SYGVKD. The CDR3 runs 16 residues. As DNA, the CDR3 is TGTGCCATCAGTGAGCTTCTGGGGGATCCTAATGAAAAACTGTTTTTT. Encoded protein: CAISELLGDPNEKLFF.